This T cell receptor (beta chain) was sequenced for a study of control samples from healthy donors and cancer patients (dated by TCRdb to 2018 to 2021). Library construction relied on the immunoSEQ multiplex PCR assay. TCRdb holds this immuneACCESS table with in-frame rearrangements only. Some clones are missing; in checked studies, unresolved V genes explain under half, and the rest has no known cause. This sample is represented by under 150,000 clones; about 95% of them were singletons. The top ten clonotypes cover 3.6% of the sample. Via the germline V gene (reference sequence), CDR1 is MNHEY and CDR2 SMNVEV. Deletion took 5 bases off V and 1 base off J, with a span of 5 bases between the germline ends. The CDR3 spans 12 residues, from the cysteine through the phenylalanine. The DNA shown is the 36-base CDR3, in frame from base 1. In regard to this clone: Its binding antigen is unknown. No base quality information exists; no much larger clone differs at one position.

The TCR originated in a man aged 30-40 years in good health. Recombination joined TRBV27 with TRBJ1-1, with the identity of the D gene unclear. Sequencing was done on a sample of blood. The encoded CDR3 is CASSPANTEAFF. Read as DNA, the sequence is TGTGCCAGCAGTCCTGCGAACACTGAAGCTTTCTTT.